This T cell receptor beta chain is drawn from a study of blood T cells in healthy people across ages. From germline, CDR1 is SEHNR and CDR2 FQNEAQ (reference sequence). The length of the CDR3 is 20 residues. The trim removed 7 bases at V and 3 bases at J, leaving 21 bases unmatched. With a J-beta primer mix and a sample-barcoded 5' primer, a second PCR ran roughly 6 to 12 cycles. TCRdb ran MiXCR on the 5' RACE reads and lists one entry per CDR3 protein. The data contain about 670,000 distinct CDR3 sequences, over 40% of them seen just once; the ten biggest clones take up 13%. As to this clonotype: A single base separates this from a much larger clone, so it may be a read error.

The sample consisted of blood. J is TRBJ2-3 and V is TRBV7-9; 11 nucleotides match TRBD2. This clonotype was sampled from an elderly woman in good health. The CDR3 region has the DNA TGTGCCAGCAACTTCCGGGGGCCGAATAGGGCTAGCGGGAGGACAGATACGCAGTATTTT. Protein product: CASNFRGPNRASGRTDTQYF. The complete variable domain, with remaining parts taken from reference TRBV7-9 and TRBJ2-3, reads DTGVSQNPRHKITKRGQNVTFRCDPISEHNRLYWYRQTLGQGPEFLTYFQNEAQLEKSRLLSDRFSAERPKGSFSTLEIQRTEQGDSAMYLCASNFRGPNRASGRTDTQYFGPGTRLTVL.